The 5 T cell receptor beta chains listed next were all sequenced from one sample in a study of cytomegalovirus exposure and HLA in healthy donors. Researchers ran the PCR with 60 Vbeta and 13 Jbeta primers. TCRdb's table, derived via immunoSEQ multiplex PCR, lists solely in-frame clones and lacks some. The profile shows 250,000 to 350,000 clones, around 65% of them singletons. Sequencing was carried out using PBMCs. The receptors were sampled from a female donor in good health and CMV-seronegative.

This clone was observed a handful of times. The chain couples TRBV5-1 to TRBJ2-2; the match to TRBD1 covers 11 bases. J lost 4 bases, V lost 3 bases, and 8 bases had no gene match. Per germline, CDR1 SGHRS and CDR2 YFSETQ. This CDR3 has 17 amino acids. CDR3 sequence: CASSYGLGTGGTGELFF. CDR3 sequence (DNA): TGCGCCAGCAGCTACGGATTGGGGACAGGGGGCACCGGGGAGCTGTTTTTT.

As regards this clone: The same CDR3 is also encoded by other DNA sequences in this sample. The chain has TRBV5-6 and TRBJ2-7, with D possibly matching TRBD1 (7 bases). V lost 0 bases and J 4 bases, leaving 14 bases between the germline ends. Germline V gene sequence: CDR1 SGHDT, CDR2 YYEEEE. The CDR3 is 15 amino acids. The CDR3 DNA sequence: TGTGCCAGCAGCTTGGGACAGGGACTCTCGTACGAGCAGTACTTC. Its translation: CASSLGQGLSYEQYF.

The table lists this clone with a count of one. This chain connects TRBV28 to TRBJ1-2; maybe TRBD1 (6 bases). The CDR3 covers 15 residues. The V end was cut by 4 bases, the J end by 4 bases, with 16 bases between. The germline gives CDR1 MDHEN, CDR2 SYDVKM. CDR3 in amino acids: CASSSPPGQIYGYTF. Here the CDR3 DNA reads TGTGCCAGCAGTTCCCCGCCCGGACAGATCTATGGCTACACCTTC.

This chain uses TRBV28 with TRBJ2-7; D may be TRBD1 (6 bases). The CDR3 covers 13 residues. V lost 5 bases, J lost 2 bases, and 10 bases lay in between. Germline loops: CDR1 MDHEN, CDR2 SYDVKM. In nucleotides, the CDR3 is TGTGCCAGCAGTCTGTCAGGGGCCTACGAGCAGTACTTC. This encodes CASSLSGAYEQYF. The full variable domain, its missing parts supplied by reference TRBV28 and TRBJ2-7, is DVKVTQSSRYLVKRTGEKVFLECVQDMDHENMFWYRQDPGLGLRLIYFSYDVKMKEKGDIPEGYSVSREKKERFSLILESASTNQTSMYLCASSLSGAYEQYFGPGTRLTVT.

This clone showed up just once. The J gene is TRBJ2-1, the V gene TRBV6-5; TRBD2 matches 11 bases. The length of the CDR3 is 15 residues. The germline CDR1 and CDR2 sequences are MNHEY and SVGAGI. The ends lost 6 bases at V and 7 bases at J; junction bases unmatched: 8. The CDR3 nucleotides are TGTGCCAGCAGGCTAGTAGCGGGAGGGGGAAATGAGCAGTTCTTC. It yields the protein CASRLVAGGGNEQFF.